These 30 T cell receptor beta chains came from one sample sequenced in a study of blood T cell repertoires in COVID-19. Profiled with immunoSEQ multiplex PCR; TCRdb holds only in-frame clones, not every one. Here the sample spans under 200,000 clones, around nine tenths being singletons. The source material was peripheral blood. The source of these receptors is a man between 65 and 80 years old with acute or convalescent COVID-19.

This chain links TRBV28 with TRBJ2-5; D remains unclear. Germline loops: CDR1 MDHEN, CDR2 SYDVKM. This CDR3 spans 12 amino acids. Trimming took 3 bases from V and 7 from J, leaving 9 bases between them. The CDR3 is CASSLLEATQYF. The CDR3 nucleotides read TGTGCCAGCAGTTTGCTCGAGGCGACCCAGTACTTC.

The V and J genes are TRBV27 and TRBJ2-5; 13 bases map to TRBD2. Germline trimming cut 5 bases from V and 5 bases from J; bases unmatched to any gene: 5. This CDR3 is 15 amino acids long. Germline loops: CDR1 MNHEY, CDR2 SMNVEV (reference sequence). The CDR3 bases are TGTGCCAGCAGTCCGAGGACTAGCGGGAGTGAGACCCAGTACTTC. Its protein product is CASSPRTSGSETQYF.

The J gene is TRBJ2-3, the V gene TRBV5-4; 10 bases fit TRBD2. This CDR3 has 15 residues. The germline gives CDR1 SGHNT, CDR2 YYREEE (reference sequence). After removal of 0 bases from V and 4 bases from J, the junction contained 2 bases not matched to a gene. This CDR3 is CASSLVAGGPDTQYF. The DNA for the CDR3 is TGTGCCAGCAGCTTGGTAGCGGGGGGTCCAGATACGCAGTATTTT.

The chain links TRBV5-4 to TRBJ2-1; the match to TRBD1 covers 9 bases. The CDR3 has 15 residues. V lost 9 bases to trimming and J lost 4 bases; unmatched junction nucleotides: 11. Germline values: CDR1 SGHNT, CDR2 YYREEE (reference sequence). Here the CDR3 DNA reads TGTGCCACTACAATGGGACAGGGAGTTTACAATGAGCAGTTCTTC. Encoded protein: CATTMGQGVYNEQFF.

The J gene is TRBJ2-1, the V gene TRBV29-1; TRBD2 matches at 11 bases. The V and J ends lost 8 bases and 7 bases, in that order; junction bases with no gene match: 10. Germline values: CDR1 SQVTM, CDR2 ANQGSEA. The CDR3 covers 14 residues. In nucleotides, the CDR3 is TGCAGCCTTTTAGAAGGGACTAGCGGTAATGAGCAGTTCTTC. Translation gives CSLLEGTSGNEQFF.

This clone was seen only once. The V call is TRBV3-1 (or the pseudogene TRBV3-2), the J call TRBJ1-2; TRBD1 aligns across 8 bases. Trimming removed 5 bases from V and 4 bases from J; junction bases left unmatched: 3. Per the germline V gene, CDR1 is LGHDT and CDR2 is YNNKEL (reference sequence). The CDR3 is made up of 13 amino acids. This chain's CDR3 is CASSWDRLYGYTF. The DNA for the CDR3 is TGTGCCAGCAGCTGGGACAGGCTCTATGGCTACACCTTC.

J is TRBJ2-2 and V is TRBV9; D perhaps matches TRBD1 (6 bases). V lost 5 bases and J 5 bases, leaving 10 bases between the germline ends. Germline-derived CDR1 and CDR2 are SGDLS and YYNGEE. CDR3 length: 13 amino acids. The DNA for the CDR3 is TGTGCCAGCAGGGGACATCAGACCGGGGAGCTGTTTTTT. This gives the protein CASRGHQTGELFF.

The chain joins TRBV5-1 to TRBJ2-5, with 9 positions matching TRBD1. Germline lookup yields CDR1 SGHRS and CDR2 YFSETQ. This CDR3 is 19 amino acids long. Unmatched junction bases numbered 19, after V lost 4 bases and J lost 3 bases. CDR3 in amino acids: CASSEEKDRGKGGEETQYF. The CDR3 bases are TGCGCCAGCAGCGAAGAAAAAGACAGGGGGAAGGGAGGCGAAGAGACCCAGTACTTC. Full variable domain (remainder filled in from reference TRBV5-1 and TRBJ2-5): KAGVTQTPRYLIKTRGQQVTLSCSPISGHRSVSWYQQTPGQGLQFLFEYFSETQRNKGNFPGRFSGRQFSNSRSEMNVSTLELGDSALYLCASSEEKDRGKGGEETQYFGPGTRLLVL.

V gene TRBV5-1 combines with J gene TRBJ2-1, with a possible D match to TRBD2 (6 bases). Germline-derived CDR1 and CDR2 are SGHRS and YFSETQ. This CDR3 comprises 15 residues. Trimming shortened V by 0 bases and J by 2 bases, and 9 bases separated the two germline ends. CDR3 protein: CASSLAGRTYNEQFF. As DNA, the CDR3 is TGCGCCAGCAGCTTGGCCGGGAGAACCTACAATGAGCAGTTCTTC.

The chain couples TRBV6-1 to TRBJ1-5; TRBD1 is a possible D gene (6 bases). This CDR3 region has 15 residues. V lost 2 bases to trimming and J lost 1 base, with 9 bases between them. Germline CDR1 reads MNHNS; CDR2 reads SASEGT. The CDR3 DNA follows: TGTGCCAGCAGTGAACAACAGGGCAGCAATCAGCCCCAGCATTTT. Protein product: CASSEQQGSNQPQHF.

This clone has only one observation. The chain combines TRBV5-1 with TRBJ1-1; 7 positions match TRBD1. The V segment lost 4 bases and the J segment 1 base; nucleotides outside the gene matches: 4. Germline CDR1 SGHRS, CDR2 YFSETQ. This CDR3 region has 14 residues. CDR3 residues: CASSPGTENTEAFF. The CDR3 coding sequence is TGCGCCAGCAGCCCCGGGACAGAGAACACTGAAGCTTTCTTT.

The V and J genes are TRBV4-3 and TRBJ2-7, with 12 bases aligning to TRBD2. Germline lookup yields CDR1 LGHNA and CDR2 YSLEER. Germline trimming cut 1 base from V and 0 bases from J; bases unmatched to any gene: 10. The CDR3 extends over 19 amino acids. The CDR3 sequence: CASSQAFRLAGVTSYEQYF. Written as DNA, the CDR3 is TGCGCCAGCAGCCAAGCTTTCAGACTAGCGGGGGTCACCTCCTACGAGCAGTACTTC.

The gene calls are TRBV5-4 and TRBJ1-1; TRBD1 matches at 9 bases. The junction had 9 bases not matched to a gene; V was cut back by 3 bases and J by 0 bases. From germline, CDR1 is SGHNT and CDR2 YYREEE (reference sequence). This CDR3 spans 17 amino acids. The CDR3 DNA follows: TGTGCCAGCAGCTGGGGGACAGGGCACGACATGAACACTGAAGCTTTCTTT. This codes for CASSWGTGHDMNTEAFF. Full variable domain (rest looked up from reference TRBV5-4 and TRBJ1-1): ETGVTQSPTHLIKTRGQQVTLRCSSQSGHNTVSWYQQALGQGPQFIFQYYREEENGRGNFPPRFSGLQFPNYSSELNVNALELDDSALYLCASSWGTGHDMNTEAFFGQGTRLTVV.

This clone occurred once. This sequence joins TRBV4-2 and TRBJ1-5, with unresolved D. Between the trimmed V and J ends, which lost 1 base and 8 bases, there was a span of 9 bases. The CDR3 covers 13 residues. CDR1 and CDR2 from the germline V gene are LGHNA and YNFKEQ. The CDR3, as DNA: TGTGCCAGCAGCCAAGGTTACGGGGAGCCCCAGCATTTT. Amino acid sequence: CASSQGYGEPQHF.

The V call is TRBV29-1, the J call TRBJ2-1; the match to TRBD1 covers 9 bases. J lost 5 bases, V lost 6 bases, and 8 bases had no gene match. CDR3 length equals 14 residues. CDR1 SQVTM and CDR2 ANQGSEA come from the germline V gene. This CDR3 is CSVVQGARHNEQFF. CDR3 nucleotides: TGCAGCGTCGTACAGGGGGCTAGGCACAATGAGCAGTTCTTC.

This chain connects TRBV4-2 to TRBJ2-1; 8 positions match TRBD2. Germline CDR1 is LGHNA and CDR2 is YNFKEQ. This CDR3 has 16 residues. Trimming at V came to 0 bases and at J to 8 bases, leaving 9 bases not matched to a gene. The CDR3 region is CASSQEWPGGVDEQFF. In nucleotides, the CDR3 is TGTGCCAGCAGCCAAGAGTGGCCGGGGGGGGTAGATGAGCAGTTCTTC.

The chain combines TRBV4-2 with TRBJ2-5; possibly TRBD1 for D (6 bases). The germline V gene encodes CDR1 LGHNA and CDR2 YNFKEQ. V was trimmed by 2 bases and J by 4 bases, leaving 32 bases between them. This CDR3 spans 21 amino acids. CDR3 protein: CASSQHFKTPEQGGYGETQYF. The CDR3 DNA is TGTGCCAGCAGCCAACATTTCAAGACCCCCGAACAGGGTGGATATGGAGAGACCCAGTACTTC.

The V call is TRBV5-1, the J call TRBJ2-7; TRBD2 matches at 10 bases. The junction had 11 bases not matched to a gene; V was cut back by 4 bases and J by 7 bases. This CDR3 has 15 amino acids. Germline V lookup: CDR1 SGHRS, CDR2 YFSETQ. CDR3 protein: CASSPAASGSYEQYF. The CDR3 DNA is TGCGCCAGCAGCCCCGCGGCTAGCGGGAGTTATGAGCAGTACTTC.

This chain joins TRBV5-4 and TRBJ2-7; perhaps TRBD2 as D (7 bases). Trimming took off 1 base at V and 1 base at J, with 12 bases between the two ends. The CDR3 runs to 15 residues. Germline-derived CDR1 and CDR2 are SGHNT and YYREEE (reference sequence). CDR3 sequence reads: CASSLSGTLSYEQYF. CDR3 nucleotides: TGTGCCAGCAGCTTGAGCGGGACACTGTCCTACGAGCAGTACTTC.

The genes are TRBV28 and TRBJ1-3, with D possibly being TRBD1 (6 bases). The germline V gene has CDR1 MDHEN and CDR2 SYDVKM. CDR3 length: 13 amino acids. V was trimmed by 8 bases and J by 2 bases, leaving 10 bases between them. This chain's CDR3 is CASLTGPGNTIYF. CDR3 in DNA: TGTGCCAGCCTGACAGGTCCTGGAAACACCATATATTTT.

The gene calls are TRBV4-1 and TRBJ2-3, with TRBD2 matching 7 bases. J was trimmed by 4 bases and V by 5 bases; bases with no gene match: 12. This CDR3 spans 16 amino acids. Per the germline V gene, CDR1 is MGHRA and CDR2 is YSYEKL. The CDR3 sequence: CASSGRWGGMADTQYF. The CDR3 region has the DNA TGCGCCAGCAGCGGCAGGTGGGGAGGGATGGCAGATACGCAGTATTTT.

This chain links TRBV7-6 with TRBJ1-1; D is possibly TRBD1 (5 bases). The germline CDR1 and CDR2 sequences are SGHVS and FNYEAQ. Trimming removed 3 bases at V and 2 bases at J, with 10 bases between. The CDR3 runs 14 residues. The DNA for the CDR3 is TGTGCCAGCAGCTTTAGCAGGGATAACACTGAAGCTTTCTTT. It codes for CASSFSRDNTEAFF.

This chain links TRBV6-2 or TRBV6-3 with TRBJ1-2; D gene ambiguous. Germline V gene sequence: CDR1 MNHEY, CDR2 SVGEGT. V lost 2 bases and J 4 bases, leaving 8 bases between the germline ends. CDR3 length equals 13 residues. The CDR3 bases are TGTGCCAGCAGTTACGAGCGGTTCTATGGCTACACCTTC. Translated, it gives CASSYERFYGYTF.

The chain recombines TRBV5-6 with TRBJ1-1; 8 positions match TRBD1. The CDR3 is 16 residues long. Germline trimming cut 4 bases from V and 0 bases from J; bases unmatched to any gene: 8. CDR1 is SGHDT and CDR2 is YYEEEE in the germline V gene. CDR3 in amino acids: CASSPDRGSVNTEAFF. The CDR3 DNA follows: TGTGCCAGCAGCCCTGACAGGGGTTCGGTGAACACTGAAGCTTTCTTT.

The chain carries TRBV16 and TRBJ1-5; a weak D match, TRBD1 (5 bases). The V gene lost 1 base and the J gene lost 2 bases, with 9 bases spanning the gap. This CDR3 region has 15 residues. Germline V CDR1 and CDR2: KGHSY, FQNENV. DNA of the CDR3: TGTGCCAGCAGCCAATACACGGGGGGCAATCAGCCCCAGCATTTT. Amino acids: CASSQYTGGNQPQHF.

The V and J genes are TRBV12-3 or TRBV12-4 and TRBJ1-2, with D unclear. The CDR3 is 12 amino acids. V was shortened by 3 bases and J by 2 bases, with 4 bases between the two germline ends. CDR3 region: CASSFGNYGYTF. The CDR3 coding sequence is TGTGCCAGCAGTTTTGGCAACTATGGCTACACCTTC.

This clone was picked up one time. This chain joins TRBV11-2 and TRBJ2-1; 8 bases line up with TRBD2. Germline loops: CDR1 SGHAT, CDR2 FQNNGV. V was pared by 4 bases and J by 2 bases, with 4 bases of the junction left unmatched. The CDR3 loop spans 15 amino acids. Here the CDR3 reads CASSSNSGTYNEQFF. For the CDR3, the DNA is TGTGCCAGCAGCTCAAATAGCGGGACCTACAATGAGCAGTTCTTC.

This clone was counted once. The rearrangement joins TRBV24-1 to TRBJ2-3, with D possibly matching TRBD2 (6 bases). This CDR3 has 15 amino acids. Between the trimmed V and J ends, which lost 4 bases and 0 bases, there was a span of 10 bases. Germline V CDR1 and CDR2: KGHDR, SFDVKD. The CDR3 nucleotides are TGTGCCACCAGTGAAATAGCGGCAAGCACAGATACGCAGTATTTT. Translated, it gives CATSEIAASTDTQYF.

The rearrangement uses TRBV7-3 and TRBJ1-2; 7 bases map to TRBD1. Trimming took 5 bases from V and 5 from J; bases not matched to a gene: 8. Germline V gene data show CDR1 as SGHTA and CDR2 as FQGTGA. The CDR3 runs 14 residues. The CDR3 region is CASSPGQPLYGYTF. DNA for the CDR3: TGTGCCAGCAGCCCGGGACAGCCACTTTATGGCTACACCTTC.

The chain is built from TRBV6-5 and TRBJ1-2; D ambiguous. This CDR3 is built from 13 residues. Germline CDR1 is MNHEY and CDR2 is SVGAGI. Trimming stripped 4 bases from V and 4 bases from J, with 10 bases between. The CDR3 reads CASSSLRSYGYTF. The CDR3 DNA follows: TGTGCCAGCAGTTCCCTTCGGTCCTATGGCTACACCTTC.